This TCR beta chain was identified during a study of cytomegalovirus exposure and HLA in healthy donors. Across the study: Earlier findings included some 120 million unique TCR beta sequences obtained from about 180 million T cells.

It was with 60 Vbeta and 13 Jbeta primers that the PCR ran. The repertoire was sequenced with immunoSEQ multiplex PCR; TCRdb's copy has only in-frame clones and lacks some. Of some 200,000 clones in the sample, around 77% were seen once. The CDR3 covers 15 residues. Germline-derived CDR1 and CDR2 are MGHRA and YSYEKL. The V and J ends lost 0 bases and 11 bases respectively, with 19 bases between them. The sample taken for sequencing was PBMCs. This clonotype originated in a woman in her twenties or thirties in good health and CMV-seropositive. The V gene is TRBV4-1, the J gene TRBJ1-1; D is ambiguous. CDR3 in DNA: TGCGCCAGCAGCCAAGACGAGGTGGCACCCGGCAAGGCTTTCTTT. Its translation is CASSQDEVAPGKAFF.